The clone carrying this T cell receptor (beta chain) was found many times. Its target is not known. V lost 5 bases to trimming and J lost 1 base, with 14 bases between them. The CDR3 spans 14 residues. Germline assignment: CDR1 DFQATT and CDR2 SNEGSKA (reference sequence). TCR alpha and beta CDR3 regions were amplified from RNA using iRepertoire nested multiplex PCR. Input was about 85-450 ng of tissue mRNA or PBMC total RNA. TCRdb called the multiplex PCR reads again in MiXCR, with one record for every CDR3 protein. The sample lists approximately 90,000 distinct CDR3 sequences, 23% occurring once. This specimen comes from a study of glioma-infiltrating T cells. General study results and limits: Gliomas, especially low-grade, showed above-expected tissue-blood divergence; non-neoplastic patients showed below. Very few CDR3 sequences were shared between tissue and blood.

Sequencing was performed on glioma tissue, nonneoplastic brain tissue, or PBMCs (not recorded which). This receptor was taken from a human donor with low-grade glioma or glioblastoma, undergoing nonglioma brain surgery, or in good health (not recorded which). The chain has TRBV20-1 and TRBJ1-1; D may be TRBD1 (5 bases). The CDR3 bases are TGCAGTGCTCAATCGGGGGGGAAGAACACTGAAGCTTTCTTT. Protein sequence: CSAQSGGKNTEAFF.